This T cell receptor beta chain was captured in a study of T cells in tumors and immune-related adverse events (dated by TCRdb to the early 2020s). The TCR beta locus was amplified and sequenced with the immunoSEQ assay, yielding bulk TCR Vbeta CDR3 data. On the authors' methods: Non-productive CDR3s, sequences shorter than 7 amino acids, and those not starting with C or ending with F/W were excluded. Analysis was restricted to specimens with at least 1000 reads, and clonotypes were defined at the amino acid level. Clonality was calculated as 1 minus Pielou's evenness. To equalize library sizes, abundance-weighted random subsampling with replacement was performed 100 times so that 95% confidence intervals could be reported. The Morisita overlap index was used to quantify repertoire overlap, and the top 40 clones in each specimen were examined for overlap with the irAE. This immuneACCESS table, as held by TCRdb, lists in-frame sequences with V and J called but not all clones. Of the missing ones, under half trace to an unresolved V gene in checked studies; the others have no known cause. V, J and clone size are those of that table, while D and trimming were read from the DNA. This sample holds about 22,000 clones; 85% to 95% were observed only once. In total, the top ten clones hold approximately 1.5% of the sample.

A word on this clone: Its antigen specificity is not known. Base qualities were left out, and no much larger clone turns up one base away.

The sample's treatment or condition, from its label and the paper: nivolumab (PD-1 blockade) given before sampling. The DNeasy Blood and Tissue Kit was used to extract DNA from formalin-fixed paraffin-embedded specimens. This sequence originates from a female donor with metastatic renal cell carcinoma. The sample was lymph node tissue, taken from a patient treated with anti-PD-1 therapy.

Here is the DNA: TGTGCCAGCAGTGGCACTCCCGGGACAGGGTTTTCTGGCTACACCTTC. Its protein product is CASSGTPGTGFSGYTF. The chain employs TRBV6-6 and TRBJ1-2; 9 nucleotides in the junction match TRBD1. V has 5 bases trimmed and J has 7 bases trimmed; junction bases matching no gene number 14. CDR3 length: 16 amino acids, cysteine to phenylalanine. Only the CDR3 DNA stays, 48 bases, in frame from base 1. The germline V gene (reference sequence) gives CDR1 as MNHNY and CDR2 as SVGAGI.